The rows below give T cell receptor beta chains drawn from one sample of a study of blood T cell repertoires in COVID-19. TCRdb's copy holds only in-frame clones and misses some; the assay was immunoSEQ multiplex PCR. The repertoire has more than 25,000 clones, more than 90% of them found once; the top ten carry roughly 8%. The material sequenced was peripheral blood. The receptor set was obtained from a man aged 70 or older with active or convalescent COVID-19. The CDR3 runs from the conserved cysteine through the conserved F or W. D genes are given only for firm matches. Where a row states a size, it is once, few, many or the class of an expanded clone; other rows omit it.

size: .
V: TRBV24-1
J: TRBJ1-5
D: TRBD1
DNA: TGTGCCACCAGTGATCTCAGGCGGACAGGGATAAGGCCCCAGCATTTT
CDR3: CATSDLRRTGIRPQHF

size: .
V: TRBV19
J: TRBJ2-1
D: TRBD2
DNA: TGTGCCAGTAGTATGATAGCGGGAGGGCCAGGAGGGGCCAATGAGCAGTTCTTC
CDR3: CASSMIAGGPGGANEQFF

size: .
V: TRBV13
J: TRBJ1-1
D: .
DNA: TGTGCCAGCAGCTTAAAGGGGTGGGCTTTCTTT
CDR3: CASSLKGWAFF

size: .
V: TRBV19
J: TRBJ2-2
D: .
DNA: TGTGCCAGTAGTAGCACAGGCCCCGGGGAGCTGTTTTTT
CDR3: CASSSTGPGELFF

size: .
V: TRBV29-1
J: TRBJ2-1
D: TRBD2
DNA: TGCAGCGTTGTCTTCAGGACTAGCTCCAATGAGCAGTTCTTC
CDR3: CSVVFRTSSNEQFF

size: .
V: TRBV5-6
J: TRBJ1-2
D: .
DNA: TGTGCCAGCAGCCCTGGGTGGCGGAGCTATGGCTACACCTTC
CDR3: CASSPGWRSYGYTF

size: .
V: TRBV5-1
J: TRBJ2-1
D: TRBD1
DNA: TGCGCCAGCAGCATCCAACCAACCGGGACAGGGCTTTACGCTGAGCAGTTCTTC
CDR3: CASSIQPTGTGLYAEQFF

size: .
V: TRBV10-3
J: TRBJ1-5
D: .
DNA: TGTGCCATCAGATCGCCCGGTCAGCCCCAGCATTTT
CDR3: CAIRSPGQPQHF

size: .
V: TRBV19
J: TRBJ1-5
D: .
DNA: TGTGCCAGTACCAGGACAGAGAATCAGCCCCAGCATTTT
CDR3: CASTRTENQPQHF

size: .
V: TRBV24-1
J: TRBJ1-2
D: TRBD1
DNA: TGTGCCACCAGTGAAACCGGGACAGGGAACTATGGCTACACCTTC
CDR3: CATSETGTGNYGYTF

size: .
V: TRBV4-2
J: TRBJ2-5
D: .
DNA: TGTGCCAGCAGCCCGCAGGCTCCGGAGACCCAGTACTTC
CDR3: CASSPQAPETQYF

size: .
V: TRBV5-5
J: TRBJ2-2
D: .
DNA: TGTGCCAGCAGCTTGATGAATGGACTCCGGGAGCTGTTTTTT
CDR3: CASSLMNGLRELFF

size: once
V: TRBV6-5
J: TRBJ1-2
D: .
DNA: TGTGCCAGCAGTTACTCGAGGCAGGGGAACTATGGCTACACCTTC
CDR3: CASSYSRQGNYGYTF

size: .
V: TRBV7-2
J: TRBJ1-2
D: .
DNA: TGTGCCAGCAGCTTAATCCAGGGCTATGGCTACACCTTC
CDR3: CASSLIQGYGYTF

size: once
V: TRBV28
J: TRBJ1-2
D: .
DNA: TGTGCCAGCGGGGGGGAGAATACTAACTATGGCTACACCTTC
CDR3: CASGGENTNYGYTF

size: few
V: TRBV5-8
J: TRBJ2-1
D: .
DNA: TGTGCCAGCAGCTTGGTGGGGAGCTCCTACAATGAGCAGTTCTTC
CDR3: CASSLVGSSYNEQFF

size: .
V: TRBV19
J: TRBJ1-6
D: TRBD1
DNA: TGTGCCAGTAGTACCCGACAGGGGAATAATTCACCCCTCCACTTT
CDR3: CASSTRQGNNSPLHF

size: .
V: TRBV27
J: TRBJ1-2
D: .
DNA: TGTGCCAGCAGACCTTCAGGGACTGGCAACTATGGCTACACCTTC
CDR3: CASRPSGTGNYGYTF

size: .
V: TRBV5-1
J: TRBJ2-3
D: .
DNA: TGCGCCAGCAGCTATCAGGGGGATACGCAGTATTTT
CDR3: CASSYQGDTQYF

size: .
V: TRBV7-8
J: TRBJ2-3
D: TRBD1
DNA: TGTGCCAGCAGCCCTAGCCCCGCGGACAGGGTCGAGACGCAGTATTTT
CDR3: CASSPSPADRVETQYF

size: .
V: TRBV6-6
J: TRBJ1-1
D: .
DNA: TGTGCCAGCAGTTATGAGGCGGAAGTTGAAGCTTTCTTT
CDR3: CASSYEAEVEAFF

size: .
V: TRBV7-8
J: TRBJ1-6
D: .
DNA: TGTGCCAGCAGCCCACAGGGTCATAATTCACCCCTCCACTTT
CDR3: CASSPQGHNSPLHF

size: .
V: TRBV7-9
J: TRBJ1-1
D: TRBD1
DNA: TGTGCCAGCAGCCGACAGGGAGGTTCAATGAATGAAGCTTTCTTT
CDR3: CASSRQGGSMNEAFF

size: .
V: TRBV19
J: TRBJ2-5
D: .
DNA: TGTGCCAGTAGTATCGCCCAAAGAGAAGAGACCCAGTACTTC
CDR3: CASSIAQREETQYF

size: .
V: TRBV11-1
J: TRBJ2-1
D: TRBD1
DNA: TGTGCCAGCAGCTTAGCGGGACAGGGGATGAATGAGCAGTTCTTC
CDR3: CASSLAGQGMNEQFF

size: .
V: TRBV7-3
J: TRBJ2-1
D: TRBD1
DNA: TGTGCCAGCAGCTCGACAGGGGGCAACACCTACAATGAGCAGTTCTTC
CDR3: CASSSTGGNTYNEQFF

size: .
V: TRBV6-4
J: TRBJ2-7
D: TRBD1
DNA: TGTGCCAGCACCCGGGTGGGTGAGGGGGCCTCCTACGAGCAGTACTTC
CDR3: CASTRVGEGASYEQYF

size: .
V: TRBV28
J: TRBJ2-1
D: .
DNA: TGTGCCAGCACCGCCGGAGGCTCCTACAATGAGCAGTTCTTC
CDR3: CASTAGGSYNEQFF

size: .
V: TRBV4-3
J: TRBJ2-5
D: TRBD1
DNA: TGCGCCAGCAGCCAGGCTCTGGGACAGGGGAGGGAGACCCAGTACTTC
CDR3: CASSQALGQGRETQYF

size: few
V: TRBV5-1
J: TRBJ2-6
D: TRBD1
DNA: TGCGCCAGCAGCTTGCGAGGACAGGGGGTCTCGGGGGCCAACGTCCTGACTTTC
CDR3: CASSLRGQGVSGANVLTF

size: once
V: TRBV19
J: TRBJ1-1
D: TRBD1
DNA: TGTGCCAGTAGTACCGGACAGGGGAACACTGAAGCTTTCTTT
CDR3: CASSTGQGNTEAFF

size: .
V: TRBV6-1
J: TRBJ1-6
D: .
DNA: TGTGCCAGCAGCGAAAGGTCTCAGGGGATCGGATCACCCCTCCACTTT
CDR3: CASSERSQGIGSPLHF

size: .
V: TRBV6-5
J: TRBJ1-2
D: TRBD1
DNA: TGTGCCACCAGGGGGGAGGTTGGCTACACCTTC
CDR3: CATRGEVGYTF

size: .
V: TRBV18
J: TRBJ2-2
D: .
DNA: TGTGCCAGCTCACCATTGGGGCCTGGGGCCGGGGAGCTGTTTTTT
CDR3: CASSPLGPGAGELFF